The rows below give T cell receptor beta chains drawn from one sample of a study of shared T cell receptors in the human thymus. Only in-frame clones appear in the TCRdb table, and some are missing; sequencing was by immunoSEQ multiplex PCR. The sample contains around 340,000 clones, over 90% of which appear only once. Sequencing input: thymocytes. The receptor source for this set is a human donor. The CDR3 runs from the conserved cysteine through the conserved F or W. A D gene is named only where the DNA matches it firmly. Clone sizes are given selectively: once, few, many, or a class where the clone is expanded.

size: .
V: TRBV23-1
D: .
J: TRBJ2-7
DNA: TGCGCCAGCAGTCAGGACGGCTCCTACGAGCAGTACTTC
CDR3: CASSQDGSYEQYF

size: .
V: TRBV9
D: .
J: TRBJ2-1
DNA: TGTGCCAGCAGCGCCCGGGACGGTGAGCAGTTCTTC
CDR3: CASSARDGEQFF

size: .
V: TRBV9
D: .
J: TRBJ1-5
DNA: TGTGCCAGCAGCGTAGGCAGCTCGCCTTATAGCAATCAGCCCCAGCATTTT
CDR3: CASSVGSSPYSNQPQHF

size: once
V: TRBV5-6
D: .
J: TRBJ2-5
DNA: TGTGCCAGCAGCTTGAGGGGAGTAGCGTTAGAATCGGCGACCCAGTACTTC
CDR3: CASSLRGVALESATQYF

size: .
V: TRBV10-2
D: .
J: TRBJ2-5
DNA: TGCGCCAGCAGTGAACCCCGGGACTTTCAAGAGACCCAGTACTTC
CDR3: CASSEPRDFQETQYF

size: .
V: TRBV15
D: TRBD1
J: TRBJ2-7
DNA: TGTGCCACCAGCAGAGATGGGCGACAGGGGTACGAGCAGTACTTC
CDR3: CATSRDGRQGYEQYF

size: .
V: TRBV5-1
D: .
J: TRBJ2-2
DNA: TGCGCCAGCATTGAGGTGGGCACCGGGGAGCTGTTTTTT
CDR3: CASIEVGTGELFF

size: .
V: TRBV19
D: TRBD2
J: TRBJ2-7
DNA: TGTGCCTCTAGGACTAGCGGGCTCGCCACCTACGAGCAGTACTTC
CDR3: CASRTSGLATYEQYF

size: .
V: TRBV10-2
D: TRBD2
J: TRBJ2-1
DNA: TGCGCCAGCAGAGGGACTAGCGGGAGGGTCAATGAGCAGTTCTTC
CDR3: CASRGTSGRVNEQFF

size: once
V: TRBV18
D: .
J: TRBJ2-7
DNA: TGTGCCAGCTCACCTGGCGTTTACGCCACCTACGAGCAGTACTTC
CDR3: CASSPGVYATYEQYF

size: .
V: TRBV7-2
D: .
J: TRBJ2-1
DNA: TGTGCCAGCAGCCGGACAGTTGGTTGTGGTCCCTCGCGGTACAATGAGCAGTTCTTC
CDR3: CASSRTVGCGPSRYNEQFF

size: .
V: TRBV4-1
D: TRBD2
J: TRBJ2-1
DNA: TGCGCCAGCAGCCAAGATCGAGGCGGGAGTGCGTCCTACAATGAGCAGTTCTTC
CDR3: CASSQDRGGSASYNEQFF

size: .
V: TRBV28
D: TRBD2
J: TRBJ2-7
DNA: TGTGCCAGCAGTTTTCTGACTAGCGCCACCACGATCCTATACGAGCAGTACTTC
CDR3: CASSFLTSATTILYEQYF

size: .
V: TRBV10-2
D: .
J: TRBJ1-5
DNA: TGCGCCAGCAGTGAGAGGGATAGCAATCAGCCCCAGCATTTT
CDR3: CASSERDSNQPQHF

size: .
V: TRBV5-1
D: TRBD1
J: TRBJ1-1
DNA: TGCGCCAGCAATCATTGGGGACAGACCAGGGGGTTGAACACTGAAGCTTTCTTT
CDR3: CASNHWGQTRGLNTEAFF

size: .
V: TRBV5-5
D: .
J: TRBJ2-7
DNA: TGTGCCAGCAGCTTGGTATGGGGGGCTGACGAGCAGTACTTC
CDR3: CASSLVWGADEQYF

size: .
V: TRBV3-1/TRBV3-2
D: .
J: TRBJ2-7
DNA: TGTGCCAGTTTCGACCGCTACTTC
CDR3: CASFDRYF

size: .
V: TRBV28
D: .
J: TRBJ1-5
DNA: TGTGCCAGCAGTTTCGCCAGGAGTAATCAGCCCCAGCATTTT
CDR3: CASSFARSNQPQHF

size: .
V: TRBV5-1
D: TRBD2
J: TRBJ2-1
DNA: TGCGCCAGCAGCTGGAGGGGACTAGCGGGAGACAATGAGCAGTTCTTC
CDR3: CASSWRGLAGDNEQFF

size: .
V: TRBV11-2
D: TRBD1
J: TRBJ1-1
DNA: TGTGCCAGCAGCTTAGTCGGACACAGGGGGCCAACTGAAGCTTTCTTT
CDR3: CASSLVGHRGPTEAFF

size: once
V: TRBV30
D: .
J: TRBJ2-2
DNA: TGTGCCTGGATTCGTTTGGGGAGACGGACCGGGGAGCTGTTTTTT
CDR3: CAWIRLGRRTGELFF

size: .
V: TRBV28
D: .
J: TRBJ2-5
DNA: TGTGCCAGCGAGTTAATGCAGGAGACCCAGTACTTC
CDR3: CASELMQETQYF

size: .
V: TRBV4-1
D: .
J: TRBJ2-7
DNA: TGCGCCAGCAGCCATCGGCCCCAGCCCCCCGCCTACGAGCAGTACTTC
CDR3: CASSHRPQPPAYEQYF

size: .
V: TRBV5-4
D: TRBD1
J: TRBJ1-3
DNA: TGTGCCAGCAGCTTTGAGTCTACAGGGGGCAATGCTGGAAACACCATATATTTT
CDR3: CASSFESTGGNAGNTIYF

size: few
V: TRBV30
D: .
J: TRBJ1-5
DNA: TGTGCCTGGAGTGGGCAGGGTGATCAGCCCCAGCATTTT
CDR3: CAWSGQGDQPQHF

size: .
V: TRBV5-1
D: .
J: TRBJ2-3
DNA: TGCGCCAGCAGCTTTTACAAACCAGATACGCAGTATTTT
CDR3: CASSFYKPDTQYF

size: .
V: TRBV5-4
D: TRBD2
J: TRBJ2-3
DNA: TGTGCCAGCAGCCCGGACAGGGGACTAGCGGGGCCTAGCACAGATACGCAGTATTTT
CDR3: CASSPDRGLAGPSTDTQYF

size: .
V: TRBV5-1
D: TRBD2
J: TRBJ2-7
DNA: TGCGCCAGCAGCTGGACTAGCGGTAACTCCTACGAGCAGTACTTC
CDR3: CASSWTSGNSYEQYF

size: few
V: TRBV6-1
D: .
J: TRBJ1-1
DNA: TGTGCCAGCAGTGAAGCCGTGTTGAACACTGAAGCTTTCTTT
CDR3: CASSEAVLNTEAFF

size: .
V: TRBV2
D: .
J: TRBJ2-1
DNA: TGTGCCAGCAGTGAAATTAGCCCCCACAATGAGCAGTTCTTC
CDR3: CASSEISPHNEQFF

size: .
V: TRBV11-3
D: .
J: TRBJ2-7
DNA: TGTGCCAGCAGCTCGACGGAGGAGACGGGGGAGCAGTACTTC
CDR3: CASSSTEETGEQYF

size: .
V: TRBV5-5
D: TRBD2
J: TRBJ2-1
DNA: TGTGCCAGCAGCCCCGGGACTAGCCAGATCGATGAGCAGTTCTTC
CDR3: CASSPGTSQIDEQFF

size: .
V: TRBV15
D: .
J: TRBJ2-4
DNA: TGTGCCACCCTACAAGGGGCCAAAAACATTCAGTACTTC
CDR3: CATLQGAKNIQYF

size: .
V: TRBV5-1
D: .
J: TRBJ1-1
DNA: TGCGCCAGCAGCTTTTTCGCCGGCGGTTACTCTTCTGAAGCTTTCTTT
CDR3: CASSFFAGGYSSEAFF

size: .
V: TRBV5-1
D: .
J: TRBJ2-3
DNA: TGCGCCAGCAGCTTGGAGGCCAGGGTCCCCACAGATACGCAGTATTTT
CDR3: CASSLEARVPTDTQYF

size: .
V: TRBV4-1
D: .
J: TRBJ2-2
DNA: TGCGCCAGCAGCCTGAAGGGGGAGTCGTCCGGGGAGCTGTTTTTT
CDR3: CASSLKGESSGELFF